One sample yielded the 13 T cell receptor beta chains listed below, sequenced in a study of blood T cell repertoires in COVID-19. The repertoire was sequenced with immunoSEQ multiplex PCR; TCRdb's copy has only in-frame clones and lacks some. The sample shows some 390,000 clones, over 75% of them seen only once. Material: PBMCs or T cells enriched from blood (not recorded which). The source is a young man who had recovered from COVID-19.

This chain links TRBV7-9 with TRBJ2-7; 14 bases map to TRBD2. With V trimmed by 6 bases and J by 4 bases, 5 bases remained unmatched. The CDR3 loop spans 15 amino acids. Germline V lookup: CDR1 SEHNR, CDR2 FQNEAQ (reference sequence). The CDR3 nucleotides are TGTGCCAGCAGTCGGGGACTAGCGGGAGTTTACGAGCAGTACTTC. Translated, it gives CASSRGLAGVYEQYF. Complete variable domain (other parts from reference TRBV7-9 and TRBJ2-7): DTGVSQNPRHKITKRGQNVTFRCDPISEHNRLYWYRQTLGQGPEFLTYFQNEAQLEKSRLLSDRFSAERPKGSFSTLEIQRTEQGDSAMYLCASSRGLAGVYEQYFGPGTRLTVT.

The V and J genes are TRBV5-1 and TRBJ2-3; 8 positions agree with TRBD1. The CDR3 extends over 15 amino acids. CDR1 and CDR2 from the germline V gene are SGHRS and YFSETQ. With 10 bases clipped from V and 1 base from J, the junction kept 11 bases outside the gene matches. Here the CDR3 reads CACEIGDRRTDTQYF. The CDR3 bases are TGCGCCTGTGAAATAGGGGACAGGCGCACAGATACGCAGTATTTT.

J is TRBJ1-2 and V is TRBV9, with 8 bases lining up with TRBD1. The CDR3 sequence is 14 residues long. The V segment lost 4 bases and the J segment 4 bases; nucleotides outside the gene matches: 6. Germline values: CDR1 SGDLS, CDR2 YYNGEE. The CDR3 DNA sequence: TGTGCCAGCAGCCCCAGGACAGGGCCCTATGGCTACACCTTC. This codes for CASSPRTGPYGYTF.

V usage is TRBV28 and J usage is TRBJ1-6; D gene uncertain. V was clipped by 8 bases and J by 9 bases, with 14 bases between them. CDR1 MDHEN and CDR2 SYDVKM come from the germline V gene. This CDR3 contains 13 residues. The CDR3 protein is CASFSGIVSPLHF. CDR3 sequence (DNA): TGTGCCAGCTTTTCGGGAATTGTTTCACCCCTCCACTTT.

The chain couples TRBV18 to TRBJ2-7; 12 bases match TRBD2. V shed 0 bases and J 4 bases; nucleotides not matched to a gene: 1. Germline CDR1 KGHSH, CDR2 LQKENI. The CDR3 is 15 residues long. The CDR3 here is CASSPPTSGRYEQYF. The DNA of the CDR3 is TGTGCCAGCTCACCACCTACTAGCGGGAGGTACGAGCAGTACTTC.

V is TRBV4-1 and J is TRBJ2-3; 9 nucleotides line up with TRBD1. V shed 5 bases and J 1 base; nucleotides not matched to a gene: 13. The CDR3 extends over 18 amino acids. Looked up from germline, CDR1 is MGHRA and CDR2 is YSYEKL. The CDR3 here is CASSWSPGTGSRTDTQYF. The CDR3 nucleotides are TGCGCCAGCAGCTGGAGTCCCGGGACAGGGTCTCGCACAGATACGCAGTATTTT.

The chain has TRBV27 and TRBJ1-6; no clear D gene. The V gene's germline CDR1 is MNHEY and CDR2 SMNVEV (reference sequence). Trimming pared 4 bases from V and 9 bases from J, leaving 22 bases between. This CDR3 is 17 amino acids long. CDR3 DNA sequence: TGTGCCAGCAGTTCCAACCTCCGTCAGACTTGGTTTTCACCCCTCCACTTT. Amino acids: CASSSNLRQTWFSPLHF.

The chain combines TRBV28 with TRBJ1-2, with a tentative D call TRBD1 (5 bases). Trimming removed 8 bases at V and 8 bases at J, with 18 bases between. The CDR3 is 13 residues long. Per germline, CDR1 MDHEN and CDR2 SYDVKM. The CDR3 region has the DNA TGTGCCAGCGGCGACGCGGGGGTAGGGGGCTACACCTTC. The encoded protein is CASGDAGVGGYTF.

This CDR3 reads CASTVSQGDAIQYF. DNA for the CDR3: TGTGCCAGCACCGTTTCTCAGGGGGATGCCATTCAGTACTTC. This chain connects TRBV27 to TRBJ2-4; 7 positions agree with TRBD1. Germline V gene lookup returns CDR1 MNHEY and CDR2 SMNVEV (reference sequence). The CDR3 spans 14 residues. V dropped 7 bases and J dropped 9; count of bases not matched to a gene: 12.

The V gene is TRBV19, the J gene TRBJ2-2, with D possibly being TRBD2 (6 bases). Germline V lookup: CDR1 LNHDA, CDR2 SQIVND (reference sequence). The CDR3 is 18 amino acids. Trimming removed 0 bases at V and 1 base at J, with 15 bases between. DNA for the CDR3: TGTGCCAGTAGTATAGATCGGTTCTCCGGGGGGAACACCGGGGAGCTGTTTTTT. Translated, it gives CASSIDRFSGGNTGELFF.

The chain has TRBV18 and TRBJ2-6; TRBD1 is a possible D gene (5 bases). CDR1 and CDR2 (germline): KGHSH, LQKENI. The V end lost 6 bases, the J end lost 3 bases, and 18 bases lay between the germline ends. This CDR3 is built from 17 residues. The CDR3 region is CASSPNQGASGANVLTF. DNA of the CDR3: TGTGCCAGCTCCCCAAACCAAGGGGCCAGTGGGGCCAACGTCCTGACTTTC.

As to this clone: Other DNA sequences in the sample encode the same CDR3. The chain employs TRBV10-3 and TRBJ2-3; D remains ambiguous. This CDR3 region has 11 residues. Trimming removed 3 bases at V and 6 bases at J, with 4 bases between. Germline V gene sequence: CDR1 ENHRY, CDR2 SYGVKD. The CDR3 DNA sequence: TGTGCCATCAGTGATCAGGATACGCAGTATTTT. Residues: CAISDQDTQYF.

This chain joins TRBV25-1 and TRBJ2-5; 7 bases agree with TRBD2. Germline trimming cut 5 bases from V and 5 bases from J; bases unmatched to any gene: 8. Germline-derived CDR1 and CDR2 are MGHDK and SYGVNS. CDR3 size: 14 residues. The CDR3 region is CASSWDYLWETQYF. The CDR3 DNA sequence: TGTGCCAGCAGTTGGGACTACCTCTGGGAGACCCAGTACTTC.